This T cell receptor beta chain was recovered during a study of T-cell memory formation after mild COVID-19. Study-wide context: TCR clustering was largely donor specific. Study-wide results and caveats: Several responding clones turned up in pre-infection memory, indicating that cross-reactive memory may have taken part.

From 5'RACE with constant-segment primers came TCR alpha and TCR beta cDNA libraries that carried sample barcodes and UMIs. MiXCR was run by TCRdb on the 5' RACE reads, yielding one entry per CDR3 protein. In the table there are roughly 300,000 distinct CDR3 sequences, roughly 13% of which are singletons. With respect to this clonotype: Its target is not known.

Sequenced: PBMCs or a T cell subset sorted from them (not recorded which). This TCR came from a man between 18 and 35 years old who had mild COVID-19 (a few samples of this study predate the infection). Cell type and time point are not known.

CDR3 DNA sequence: TGTGCCAGCCGGGACCAGCCAACTAATGAAAAACTGTTTTTT. Protein product: CASRDQPTNEKLFF. The rearrangement joins TRBV6-1 to TRBJ1-4, with D perhaps TRBD1 (5 bases). V was pared by 8 bases and J by 0 bases, with 10 bases between. Germline V gene data show CDR1 as MNHNS and CDR2 as SASEGT. The CDR3 loop spans 14 amino acids.